This is a list of T cell receptor beta chains from one sample in a study of T cell repertoires in cytomegalovirus infection. These receptors' antigens are unknown. One entry per CDR3 protein results from TCRdb running MiXCR on the reads. The sample includes 110,000 to 150,000 distinct CDR3 sequences, over 30% of them seen just once. Specimen: CD8+ T cells from cultured PBMCs, collected from culture after CMV antigen stimulation. The receptors were gathered from a human donor in good health (CMV status not recorded). Some clones in this sample may be carry-over from other donors' samples. CDR3s include the opening cysteine and the closing phenylalanine or tryptophan. The D gene is left open where the match is weak. The listing skips clone size in some rows; elsewhere it reads once, few, many or a size class.

d_call j_call v_call cdr3_length clone_size cdr3_aa cdr3_nt
. TRBJ2-7 TRBV4-1 17 few CASSQSPVGGEAYEQYF TGCGCCAGCAGCCAATCGCCAGTCGGGGGTGAGGCCTACGAGCAGTACTTC
. TRBJ2-2 TRBV19 17 . CASRLHGQGGGTGELFF TGTGCCAGTAGACTACACGGACAGGGCGGGGGCACCGGGGAGCTGTTTTTT
. TRBJ2-7 TRBV6-2/TRBV6-3 13 . CASSDIKMFEQYF TGTGCCAGCAGTGACATAAAGATGTTCGAGCAGTACTTC
. TRBJ1-6 TRBV6-6 13 few CASRDLYNSPLHF TGTGCCAGCAGAGACCTGTATAATTCACCCCTCCACTTT
TRBD2 TRBJ2-1 TRBV10-3 14 . CAIISGGPHNEQFF TGTGCCATCATCAGCGGGGGGCCGCACAATGAGCAGTTCTTC
. TRBJ2-5 TRBV7-2 15 many CASSSWSDGQETQYF TGTGCCAGCAGCTCTTGGTCCGATGGCCAAGAGACCCAGTACTTC
TRBD2 TRBJ2-1 TRBV27 16 . CASSTLVLASYNEQFF TGTGCCAGCAGTACCCTCGTACTAGCGTCCTACAATGAGCAGTTCTTC
TRBD2 TRBJ2-7 TRBV28 13 few CASTGTSGGEQYF TGTGCCAGCACAGGAACTAGCGGGGGTGAGCAGTACTTC
. TRBJ2-1 TRBV7-2 16 . CASSLWGDRTHNEQFF TGTGCCAGCAGCTTATGGGGAGATCGGACTCACAATGAGCAGTTCTTC
TRBD1 TRBJ2-7 TRBV20-1 15 . CSAKSGQGSPYEQYF TGCAGTGCTAAATCGGGACAGGGTTCACCCTACGAGCAGTACTTC
. TRBJ1-2 TRBV12-3/TRBV12-4 14 . CASSLGTALYGYTF TGTGCCAGCAGTTTAGGGACAGCGTTATATGGCTACACCTTC
. TRBJ1-6 TRBV28 16 few CASIGLMGFDNSPLHF TGTGCCAGCATAGGCCTCATGGGGTTTGATAATTCACCCCTCCACTTT
. TRBJ1-1 TRBV4-1 16 . CASSQESGRVNTEAFF TGCGCCAGCAGCCAAGAGTCGGGACGGGTGAACACTGAAGCTTTCTTT
. TRBJ1-5 TRBV19 13 few CASSPLHYQPQHF TGTGCCAGTAGTCCGCTACATTATCAGCCCCAGCATTTT
. TRBJ2-1 TRBV7-2 15 once CASSLTTGLPDEQFF TGTGCCAGCAGCTTAACTACGGGCCTGCCGGATGAGCAGTTCTTC
TRBD1 TRBJ1-1 TRBV27 15 many CASSLRQGMNTEAFF TGTGCCAGCAGTTTGCGACAGGGGATGAACACTGAAGCTTTCTTT
. TRBJ1-1 TRBV6-5 11 once CASKQGLEAFF TGTGCCAGCAAGCAGGGATTAGAAGCTTTCTTT
TRBD1 TRBJ1-6 TRBV4-1 14 . CASSPGQEDSPLHF TGCGCCAGCAGTCCGGGACAGGAGGATTCACCCCTCCACTTT
TRBD2 TRBJ2-4 TRBV4-1 14 few CASSQVGGTYIQYF TGCGCCAGCAGCCAAGTGGGGGGGACTTACATTCAGTACTTC
. TRBJ1-5 TRBV12-3/TRBV12-4 14 few CASSLWSLNQPQHF TGTGCCAGCAGTTTATGGTCACTTAATCAGCCCCAGCATTTT
. TRBJ2-3 TRBV27 14 . CASSSRNVADTQYF TGTGCCAGCAGTTCAAGGAACGTAGCAGATACGCAGTATTTT